These T cell receptor beta chains were read from a single sample in a study of cytomegalovirus exposure and HLA in healthy donors. Clones were sequenced by immunoSEQ multiplex PCR, and TCRdb holds only the in-frame ones, with some missing. The data hold under 65,000 clones, with 60% to 85% observed a single time. Sequenced input: PBMCs. These TCRs come from a man aged 25 to 45 in good health and CMV-seropositive. Each CDR3 is given with its conserved first and last residue. D genes are given only for firm matches. Clone size is stated in some rows and not others, as once, few, many or a class when expanded.

J,size,D,V,DNA,CDR3
TRBJ1-6,NA,TRBD1,TRBV30,TGTGCCTGGAGTGAGACAGGGGGCCGGGGTTCACCCCTCCACTTT,CAWSETGGRGSPLHF
TRBJ1-2,NA,NA,TRBV6-1,TGTGCCAGCAGTGAAGCCAGGCTTGGCTACACCTTC,CASSEARLGYTF
TRBJ1-3,NA,TRBD1,TRBV5-4,TGTGCCAGCAGCCGGGAAAACAGGGGATCTGGAAACACCATATATTTT,CASSRENRGSGNTIYF
TRBJ2-3,NA,NA,TRBV9,TGTGCCAGCAGCGTAGGGGCAGGGATGGGCACAGATACGCAGTATTTT,CASSVGAGMGTDTQYF
TRBJ2-5,NA,NA,TRBV25-1,TGTGCCAGCAGTTCGCGACAGCAAGAGACCCAGTACTTC,CASSSRQQETQYF
TRBJ1-1,NA,TRBD1,TRBV27,TGTGCCAGCAGTTATTTTCAGGGGGCTGAAGCTTTCTTT,CASSYFQGAEAFF
TRBJ1-1,NA,TRBD1,TRBV10-3,TGTGCCATCAGTTGGCAGGGGGATAACACTGAAGCTTTCTTT,CAISWQGDNTEAFF
TRBJ2-3,NA,NA,TRBV5-1,TGCGCCAGCAGCCCAGGGCTACAGGGAAAGGGAGATACGCAGTATTTT,CASSPGLQGKGDTQYF
TRBJ1-2,NA,NA,TRBV5-4,TGTGCCAGCAGCCTGCCGGTCGGTGGTGGCTATGGCTACACCTTC,CASSLPVGGGYGYTF
TRBJ2-3,NA,TRBD1,TRBV7-8,TGTGCCAGCAGCTTAGTCGGTCCTCAGACAGGGGCCGGAGATACGCAGTATTTT,CASSLVGPQTGAGDTQYF
TRBJ2-2,NA,NA,TRBV5-1,TGCGCCAGCAATTCGGGGTCCACCGGGGAGCTGTTTTTT,CASNSGSTGELFF
TRBJ2-3,NA,TRBD1,TRBV19,TGTGCCAGCCAGGGACAGGGAATATCGTATACGCAGTATTTT,CASQGQGISYTQYF
TRBJ2-1,NA,TRBD2,TRBV7-9,TGTGCCAGCAGCGGGACTAGCGGGGGTCGCTACAATGAGCAGTTCTTC,CASSGTSGGRYNEQFF
TRBJ2-7,NA,TRBD2,TRBV7-2,TGTGCCAGCAGCTTAGTGGCTAGCGGGGCCGCCTACGAGCAGTACTTC,CASSLVASGAAYEQYF
TRBJ2-3,once,TRBD1,TRBV5-1,TGCGCCAGCCGAATGGACAGGAGCACAGATACGCAGTATTTT,CASRMDRSTDTQYF
TRBJ2-7,NA,NA,TRBV6-5,TGTGCCAGCAGTTACTCGAGTAGCGGCTACGAGCAGTACTTC,CASSYSSSGYEQYF
TRBJ1-6,NA,TRBD1,TRBV27,TGTGCCAGCAGTTTATTGACAGGGGGCTTAGAAAATTCACCCCTCCACTTT,CASSLLTGGLENSPLHF
TRBJ1-3,NA,NA,TRBV7-9,TGTGCCAGCAGCTTGGGGGGACTAACTGGAAACACCATATATTTT,CASSLGGLTGNTIYF
TRBJ1-1,NA,TRBD1,TRBV18,TGTGCCAGCTCACCGGATGGACAGGGGGGGGTCACTGAAGCTTTCTTT,CASSPDGQGGVTEAFF
TRBJ1-5,NA,NA,TRBV9,TGTGCCAGCAGCGTAGTAGGGGGTGATCAGCCCCAGCATTTT,CASSVVGGDQPQHF
TRBJ2-1,NA,NA,TRBV29-1,TGCAGCGTTAACAGGGCCGTTCGGGATGAGCAGTTCTTC,CSVNRAVRDEQFF
TRBJ1-4,NA,NA,TRBV29-1,TGCAGCGTCGGTTACAATGAAAAACTGTTTTTT,CSVGYNEKLFF
TRBJ2-3,once,NA,TRBV6-5,TGTGCCAGCAAGGAGGGGGGGGTAGTAGATACGCAGTATTTT,CASKEGGVVDTQYF
TRBJ2-3,NA,NA,TRBV12-5,TGTGCTAGTGGTTTGAGGGGGGATACGCAGTATTTT,CASGLRGDTQYF
TRBJ2-7,NA,NA,TRBV6-5,TGTGCCAGCAGAGGGGGAGCCTACGAGCAGTACTTC,CASRGGAYEQYF
TRBJ2-5,NA,NA,TRBV5-4,TGTGCCAGCAGCTTGATTACCCTCCCCGGGGCCCAGTACTTC,CASSLITLPGAQYF
TRBJ2-3,NA,TRBD2,TRBV7-9,TGTGCCAGCAGCCCCGCCTGGGGGGAGGGCCCCACAGATACGCAGTATTTT,CASSPAWGEGPTDTQYF
TRBJ2-5,NA,TRBD2,TRBV19,TGTGCCAGTAGTATCTGGACTAGCGGCCAAGAGACCCAGTACTTC,CASSIWTSGQETQYF
TRBJ1-1,few,NA,TRBV28,TGTGCCAGCAGAACCACACCCTCGAACACTGAAGCTTTCTTT,CASRTTPSNTEAFF
TRBJ1-5,NA,NA,TRBV5-8,TGTGCCAGCAGCTTGGAAGGGGGGGGCAATCAGCCCCAGCATTTT,CASSLEGGGNQPQHF
TRBJ2-7,NA,NA,TRBV7-3,TGTGCCAGCAGCTTAATCCCCCAAATGGGCAGCGAGCAGTACTTC,CASSLIPQMGSEQYF
TRBJ2-7,few,NA,TRBV6-4,TGTGCCAGCAGTGACGTGGCGGGTTACGAGCAGTACTTC,CASSDVAGYEQYF
TRBJ1-2,NA,NA,TRBV5-1,TGCGCCAGCAGCCCCCCCGACGCAACAGATAACTATGGCTACACCTTC,CASSPPDATDNYGYTF
TRBJ1-1,few,NA,TRBV5-1,TGCGCCAGCAGCTTGGTCACAGACACTGAAGCTTTCTTT,CASSLVTDTEAFF
TRBJ2-7,NA,TRBD1,TRBV19,TGTGCCAGTAGTATGGGACAGTCCTCCTACGAGCAGTACTTC,CASSMGQSSYEQYF
TRBJ2-5,NA,TRBD2,TRBV7-2,TGTGCCAGCAGCAAAAGCGGGGGTAGAGAGACCCAGTACTTC,CASSKSGGRETQYF
TRBJ1-1,NA,NA,TRBV11-1,TGTGCCAGCAGCCCCGGCAGGCGCCCTGGGGCGTCTGAAGCTTTCTTT,CASSPGRRPGASEAFF
TRBJ1-6,NA,NA,TRBV7-8,TGTGCCAGCAGCTCCCGATTCAGCTCCTATAATTCACCCCTCCACTTT,CASSSRFSSYNSPLHF
TRBJ2-1,few,NA,TRBV9,TGTGCCAGCAGCGTCTCAGGGTCCTACAATGAGCAGTTCTTC,CASSVSGSYNEQFF
TRBJ1-2,NA,NA,TRBV2,TGTGCCAGCAGGCCAGGGGATGGCTACACCTTC,CASRPGDGYTF
TRBJ2-1,NA,TRBD2,TRBV6-5,TGTGCCAGCAGTTATAGCGGGATTCTCGACAATGAGCAGTTCTTC,CASSYSGILDNEQFF
TRBJ2-5,few,TRBD2,TRBV5-4,TGTGCCAGCAGCTTGTTTGCGGGGGAAGAGACCCAGTACTTC,CASSLFAGEETQYF
TRBJ1-1,NA,TRBD1,TRBV18,TGTGCCAGCTCAGAACGACAGGGGGCACGGACTGAAGCTTTCTTT,CASSERQGARTEAFF
TRBJ2-3,NA,TRBD2,TRBV15,TGTGCCACCAGCACCATGGGGAGGGTTCTTACAGATACGCAGTATTTT,CATSTMGRVLTDTQYF
TRBJ1-5,NA,TRBD1,TRBV28,TGTGCCAGCAGTTTATACAAGGGGGCGGATCAGCCCCAGCATTTT,CASSLYKGADQPQHF
TRBJ2-5,NA,TRBD1,TRBV2,TGTGCCAGCAGTGAATGGACAGGCCGGGAGACCCAGTACTTC,CASSEWTGRETQYF
TRBJ1-1,NA,TRBD1,TRBV7-9,TGTGCCAGCAGCTCTATCGGGGCGACAGGGGAAGCTTTCTTT,CASSSIGATGEAFF
TRBJ2-1,NA,TRBD2,TRBV6-5,TGTGCCAGCAGTGCAAGCGGGGGGATCTACAATGAGCAGTTCTTC,CASSASGGIYNEQFF
TRBJ2-7,NA,TRBD1,TRBV7-9,TGTGCCAGCAGCTTAGTGGGCAGGGGGATAGGCTACGAGCAGTACTTC,CASSLVGRGIGYEQYF
TRBJ2-7,NA,NA,TRBV7-3,TGTGCCAGCAGCTTATATGGGGGCCCTAACTACGAGCAGTACTTC,CASSLYGGPNYEQYF
TRBJ2-7,NA,NA,TRBV5-1,TGCGCCAGCAGCCCACTAGCACGGGGGACCTACGAGCAGTACTTC,CASSPLARGTYEQYF
TRBJ1-4,NA,NA,TRBV5-1,TGCGCCAGCAGCCTACCCTCGAGCGCAACTAATGAAAAACTGTTTTTT,CASSLPSSATNEKLFF
TRBJ2-7,NA,NA,TRBV5-4,TGTGCCAGCAGCTTGGTGGGCTGGGACTCCGAGCAGTACTTC,CASSLVGWDSEQYF
TRBJ1-1,NA,TRBD1,TRBV5-8,TGTGCCAGCAGCGAGGACAGGGGGTACACTGAAGCTTTCTTT,CASSEDRGYTEAFF
TRBJ2-1,NA,NA,TRBV29-1,TGCAGTCATAGTACCTCCTACAATGAGCAGTTCTTC,CSHSTSYNEQFF
TRBJ2-7,once,TRBD1,TRBV27,TGTGCCAGCAGCCCTGGTTGGGACAGGGCTGTATACGAGCAGTACTTC,CASSPGWDRAVYEQYF
TRBJ2-7,NA,NA,TRBV18,TGTGCCAGCTCACCACCGGACAGAAACGACTACGAGCAGTACTTC,CASSPPDRNDYEQYF
TRBJ1-1,few,NA,TRBV5-1,TGCGCCAGCAGCGCGGGTTACATGAACACTGAAGCTTTCTTT,CASSAGYMNTEAFF
TRBJ2-2,NA,NA,TRBV4-2,TGTGCCAGCAGCCCCAGGGAGGGGGGGAACACCGGGGAGCTGTTTTTT,CASSPREGGNTGELFF